The T cell receptor beta chain under discussion was sequenced for a study of OX40 agonist ivuxolimab in advanced cancers. Method: immunoSEQ multiplex PCR; TCRdb's copy keeps in-frame clones and lacks some. The sample lists 55,000 to 75,000 clones, more than 85% occurring once. The CDR3 runs 15 residues. V was clipped by 0 bases and J by 5 bases; unmatched bases: 5. Germline V CDR1 and CDR2: GTSNPN, SVGIG (reference sequence). Here the sequenced sample was CD4+ or CD8+ T cells sorted from blood, taken in a trial of the OX40 agonist ivuxolimab. The receptor comes from an adult with an advanced solid tumor such as melanoma, head and neck, liver or kidney cancer. This chain uses TRBV30 with TRBJ1-5; TRBD1 aligns across 9 bases. The CDR3: CAWSVQGAVYQPQHF. CDR3 coding DNA: TGTGCCTGGAGTGTACAGGGGGCGGTATATCAGCCCCAGCATTTT.